This T cell receptor beta chain is drawn from a study of Ad26.COV2.S vaccination and SARS-CoV-2 variants. In the study overall: In the COV1001 trial, the donor was in the Ad26.COV2.S arm. Ad26.COV2.S was injected intramuscularly once or twice, 56 days apart.

Repertoires were generated with immunoSEQ multiplex PCR, while TCRdb's copy carries only in-frame clones and drops some. This table has 250,000 to 300,000 clones, approximately 89% appearing once. The CDR3 totals 16 residues. The V segment lost 6 bases and the J segment 7 bases; nucleotides outside the gene matches: 14. CDR1 is KGHSH, CDR2 LQKENI, per germline. Treatment indicated: about 20 received Ad26.COV2.S at low or high dose, single or two shots; roughly five received placebo; per-sample allocation not given. Samples were taken on day 63 after the first vaccine or placebo injection. This sequence was found in a person between 18 and 59 years old who received the Ad26.COV2.S COVID-19 vaccine or a placebo. The source was peripheral blood, collected in a trial of Ad26.COV2.S vaccine versus placebo. The chain recombines TRBV18 with TRBJ2-1; 8 bases agree with TRBD2. The CDR3 spells CASSGPSGLTINEQFF. CDR3 bases: TGTGCCAGCTCGGGGCCTAGCGGGCTAACAATAAATGAGCAGTTCTTC.